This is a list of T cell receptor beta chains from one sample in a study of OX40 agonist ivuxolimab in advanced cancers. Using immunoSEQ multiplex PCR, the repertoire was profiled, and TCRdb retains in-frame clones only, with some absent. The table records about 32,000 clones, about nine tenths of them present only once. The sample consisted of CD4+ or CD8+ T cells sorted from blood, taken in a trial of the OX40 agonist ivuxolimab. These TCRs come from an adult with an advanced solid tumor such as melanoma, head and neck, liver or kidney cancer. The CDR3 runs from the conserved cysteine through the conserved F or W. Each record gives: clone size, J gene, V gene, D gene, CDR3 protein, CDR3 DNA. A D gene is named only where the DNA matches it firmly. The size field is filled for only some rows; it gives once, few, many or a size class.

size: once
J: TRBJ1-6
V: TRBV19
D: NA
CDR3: CASSIGGQGRSPLHF
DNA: TGTGCCAGTAGTATAGGCGGCCAGGGCCGATCACCCCTCCACTTT

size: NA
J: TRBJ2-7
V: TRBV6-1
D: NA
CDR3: CASNAYEQYF
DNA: TGTGCCAGCAACGCCTACGAGCAGTACTTC

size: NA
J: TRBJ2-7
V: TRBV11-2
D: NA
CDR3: CASSPPGGREQYF
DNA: TGTGCCAGCAGCCCGCCAGGAGGGAGGGAGCAGTACTTC

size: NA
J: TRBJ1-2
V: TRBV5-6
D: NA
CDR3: CASSLAPGLYGYTF
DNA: TGTGCCAGCAGCTTGGCCCCCGGCCTCTATGGCTACACCTTC

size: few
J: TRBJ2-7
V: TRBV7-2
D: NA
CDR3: CASSQYYVEQYF
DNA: TGTGCCAGCAGCCAATATTACGTCGAGCAGTACTTC

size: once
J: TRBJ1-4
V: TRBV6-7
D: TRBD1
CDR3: CASSYGSDRVNEKLFF
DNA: TGTGCCAGCAGTTATGGCTCCGACAGGGTAAATGAAAAACTGTTTTTT

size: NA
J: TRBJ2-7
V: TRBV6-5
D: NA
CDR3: CASSYSTGDVGIEQYF
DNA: TGTGCCAGCAGTTACTCGACGGGGGATGTGGGGATCGAGCAGTACTTC

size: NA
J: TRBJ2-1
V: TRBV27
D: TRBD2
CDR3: CASSVSGGANHEQFF
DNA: TGTGCCAGCAGTGTCAGCGGGGGGGCGAATCATGAGCAGTTCTTC

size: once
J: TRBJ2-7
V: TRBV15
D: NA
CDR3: CATSRDHYEQYF
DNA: TGTGCCACCAGCAGAGATCATTACGAGCAGTACTTC

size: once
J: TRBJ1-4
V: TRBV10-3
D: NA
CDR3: CAISEEEPTNEKLFF
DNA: TGTGCCATCAGTGAGGAGGAGCCAACTAATGAAAAACTGTTTTTT

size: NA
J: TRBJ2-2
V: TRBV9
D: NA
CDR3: CASSVVGSGELFF
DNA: TGTGCCAGCAGCGTAGTAGGATCCGGGGAGCTGTTTTTT

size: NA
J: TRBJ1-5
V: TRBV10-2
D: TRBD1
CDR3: CASREGTGAGQPQHF
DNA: TGCGCCAGCAGGGAAGGGACAGGAGCGGGGCAGCCCCAGCATTTT

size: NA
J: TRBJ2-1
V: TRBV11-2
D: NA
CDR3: CASSIEVFSYNEQFF
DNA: TGTGCCAGCAGCATAGAGGTATTTTCCTACAATGAGCAGTTCTTC

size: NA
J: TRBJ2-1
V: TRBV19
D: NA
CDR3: CASSHPGAYNEQFF
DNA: TGTGCCAGTAGCCACCCGGGAGCTTACAATGAGCAGTTCTTC

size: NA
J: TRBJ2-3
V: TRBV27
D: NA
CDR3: CASSLSSYETDTQYF
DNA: TGTGCCAGCAGTTTATCTAGCTATGAGACAGATACGCAGTATTTT

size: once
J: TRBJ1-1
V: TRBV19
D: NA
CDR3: CASSIRQFNTEAFF
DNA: TGTGCCAGTAGTATCCGACAGTTTAACACTGAAGCTTTCTTT

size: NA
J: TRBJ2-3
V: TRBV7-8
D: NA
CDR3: CASRRQAYTDTQYF
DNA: TGTGCCAGCAGAAGGCAGGCTTACACAGATACGCAGTATTTT

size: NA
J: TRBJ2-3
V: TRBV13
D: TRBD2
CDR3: CASSPSGTSTDTQYF
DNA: TGTGCCAGCAGCCCAAGCGGGACTAGCACAGATACGCAGTATTTT

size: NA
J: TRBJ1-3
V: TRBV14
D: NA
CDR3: CASSQDSSSGNTIYF
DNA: TGTGCCAGCAGCCAAGATTCCAGCTCTGGAAACACCATATATTTT

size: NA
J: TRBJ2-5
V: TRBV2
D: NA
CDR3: CASRRWGGGLETQYF
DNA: TGTGCCAGCAGGCGATGGGGAGGGGGTTTAGAGACCCAGTACTTC

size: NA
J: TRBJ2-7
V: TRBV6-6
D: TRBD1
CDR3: CASSYDRGFYEQYF
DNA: TGTGCCAGCAGTTACGACAGGGGGTTTTACGAGCAGTACTTC

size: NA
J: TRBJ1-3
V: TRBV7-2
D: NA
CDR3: CASSLELWGTGNTIYF
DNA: TGTGCCAGCAGCTTAGAGTTGTGGGGGACTGGAAACACCATATATTTT

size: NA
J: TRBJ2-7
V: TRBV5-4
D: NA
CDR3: CASSLRPSYEQYF
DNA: TGTGCCAGCAGCTTGAGGCCGAGCTACGAGCAGTACTTC

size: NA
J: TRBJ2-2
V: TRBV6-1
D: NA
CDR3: CASTQQGTGELFF
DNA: TGTGCCAGCACCCAACAGGGTACCGGGGAGCTGTTTTTT

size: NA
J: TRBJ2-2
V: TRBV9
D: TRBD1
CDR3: CAGARDSDIERGELFF
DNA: TGTGCCGGAGCCCGGGACAGTGACATAGAACGCGGGGAGCTGTTTTTT

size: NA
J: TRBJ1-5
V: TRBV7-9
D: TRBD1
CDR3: CASSQTGGNQPQHF
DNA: TGTGCCAGCAGCCAGACAGGGGGCAATCAGCCCCAGCATTTT

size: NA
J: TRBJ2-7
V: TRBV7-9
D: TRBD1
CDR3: CASSLAERTGLYEQYF
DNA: TGTGCCAGCAGCTTAGCAGAGAGGACAGGCCTCTACGAGCAGTACTTC

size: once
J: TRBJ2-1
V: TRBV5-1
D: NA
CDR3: CASSLLRDEQFF
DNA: TGCGCCAGCAGCTTGTTGCGGGATGAGCAGTTCTTC

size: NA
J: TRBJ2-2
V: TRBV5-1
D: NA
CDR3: CASSLDPAGELFF
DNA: TGCGCCAGCAGCTTGGACCCCGCCGGGGAGCTGTTTTTT

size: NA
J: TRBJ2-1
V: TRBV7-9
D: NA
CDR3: CASSPGGASYNEQFF
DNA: TGTGCCAGCAGCCCCGGGGGAGCCTCCTACAATGAGCAGTTCTTC

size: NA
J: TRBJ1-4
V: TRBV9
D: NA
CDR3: CASSAGVQFNEKLFF
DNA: TGTGCCAGCAGCGCAGGAGTTCAGTTTAATGAAAAACTGTTTTTT

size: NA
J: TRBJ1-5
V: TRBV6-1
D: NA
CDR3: CASKYLGLSQPQHF
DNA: TGTGCCAGCAAGTACCTGGGACTCAGTCAGCCCCAGCATTTT

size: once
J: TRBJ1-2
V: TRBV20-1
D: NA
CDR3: CSVYTGYGYTF
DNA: TGCAGTGTATATACAGGGTATGGCTACACCTTC

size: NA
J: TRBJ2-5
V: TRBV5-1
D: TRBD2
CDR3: CASSFLAGQQETQYF
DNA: TGCGCCAGCAGCTTCCTAGCGGGGCAACAAGAGACCCAGTACTTC

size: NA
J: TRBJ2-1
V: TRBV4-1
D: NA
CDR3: CASSPVRSSYNEQFF
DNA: TGCGCCAGCAGCCCCGTTCGAAGCTCCTACAATGAGCAGTTCTTC

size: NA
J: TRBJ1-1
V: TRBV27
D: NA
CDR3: CASRPGVPGSEAFF
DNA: TGTGCCAGCAGGCCCGGAGTCCCCGGGTCCGAAGCTTTCTTT

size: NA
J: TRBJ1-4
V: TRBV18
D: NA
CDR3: CASSPKATNEKLFF
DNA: TGTGCCAGCTCACCGAAGGCAACTAATGAAAAACTGTTTTTT

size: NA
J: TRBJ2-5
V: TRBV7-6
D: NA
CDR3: CASNLMSGEVGETQYF
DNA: TGTGCCAGCAACCTAATGTCGGGGGAGGTGGGAGAGACCCAGTACTTC

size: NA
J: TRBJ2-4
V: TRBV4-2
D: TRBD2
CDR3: CASSHSKNIYTSGGAKNIQYF
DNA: TGTGCCAGCAGCCACTCAAAGAATATTTATACTAGCGGCGGTGCCAAAAACATTCAGTACTTC

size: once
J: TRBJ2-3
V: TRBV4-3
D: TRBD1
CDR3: CASSPRGWDGRGTQYF
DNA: TGCGCCAGCAGCCCCAGGGGGTGGGACGGTCGGGGCACGCAGTATTTT

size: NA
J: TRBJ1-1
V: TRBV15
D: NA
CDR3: CATSRATTNTEAFF
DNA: TGTGCCACCAGCAGAGCAACAACGAACACTGAAGCTTTCTTT

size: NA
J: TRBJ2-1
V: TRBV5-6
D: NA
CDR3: CASRGLNNEQFF
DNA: TGTGCCAGCCGTGGGCTGAACAATGAGCAGTTCTTC

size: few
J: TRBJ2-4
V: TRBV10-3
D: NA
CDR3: CAISDGGLAKNIQYF
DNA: TGTGCCATCAGTGACGGGGGATTAGCCAAAAACATTCAGTACTTC